These T cell receptor beta chains were read from a single sample in a study of cytomegalovirus exposure and HLA in healthy donors. The table came from immunoSEQ multiplex PCR; TCRdb's copy has only in-frame clones and leaves some out. The data contain under 150,000 clones, 70% to 75% of them singletons. The sequencing sample was made of PBMCs. These receptors came from a woman between 40 and 50 years old in good health and CMV-seronegative. CDR3s include the opening cysteine and the closing phenylalanine or tryptophan. D genes are given only for firm matches. Some rows mark clone size as missing; the rest say once, few, many or name a class of expanded clone.

CASSGGFGNQPQHF	TGTGCCAGTAGTGGAGGGTTTGGCAATCAGCCCCAGCATTTT	TRBV19	TRBJ1-5	-	-
CATSRETGWNTEAFF	TGTGCCACCAGCAGGGAGACAGGGTGGAACACTGAAGCTTTCTTT	TRBV15	TRBJ1-1	-	TRBD1
CASTRQGANTNSPLHF	TGTGCCAGTACCCGGCAGGGGGCTAATACTAATTCACCCCTCCACTTT	TRBV19	TRBJ1-6	-	TRBD1
CSVTSGSTDTQYF	TGCAGCGTTACTAGCGGCAGCACAGATACGCAGTATTTT	TRBV29-1	TRBJ2-3	-	TRBD2
CASSSRDGLDYGYTF	TGTGCCAGCAGCTCCCGGGACGGACTAGACTATGGCTACACCTTC	TRBV13	TRBJ1-2	-	-
CASSLLGDYGYTF	TGTGCCAGCAGCCTCCTAGGGGACTATGGCTACACCTTC	TRBV5-4	TRBJ1-2	-	-
CASSPTGANYGYTF	TGTGCCAGCAGCCCCACTGGAGCTAACTATGGCTACACCTTC	TRBV7-8	TRBJ1-2	-	-
CASRTAGNTIYF	TGTGCCAGCAGGACAGCCGGAAACACCATATATTTT	TRBV28	TRBJ1-3	-	-
CASSSVLEAFF	TGTGCCAGCAGCTCTGTTCTTGAAGCTTTCTTT	TRBV11-2	TRBJ1-1	-	-
CASPQGCYNSPLHF	TGCGCCAGCCCACAGGGCTGCTATAATTCACCCCTCCACTTT	TRBV10-1	TRBJ1-6	-	-
CASSTLQFMNTEAFF	TGTGCCAGCAGCACCCTACAGTTCATGAACACTGAAGCTTTCTTT	TRBV5-4	TRBJ1-1	-	-
CAITAGYYGYTF	TGTGCCATCACTGCGGGATACTATGGCTACACCTTC	TRBV10-3	TRBJ1-2	many	-
CASSLSFTGGGYGYTF	TGTGCCAGCAGCTTAAGTTTCACAGGGGGAGGCTATGGCTACACCTTC	TRBV7-2	TRBJ1-2	-	TRBD1
CASSWSGEETQYF	TGTGCCAGCAGCTGGAGCGGAGAAGAGACCCAGTACTTC	TRBV11-2	TRBJ2-5	few	-
CASSQGTGNYGYTF	TGCGCCAGCAGCCAAGGGACAGGAAACTATGGCTACACCTTC	TRBV4-1	TRBJ1-2	-	TRBD1
CASSIGTGERGYGYTF	TGTGCCAGCAGCATCGGGACAGGGGAACGGGGCTATGGCTACACCTTC	TRBV5-6	TRBJ1-2	-	TRBD1
CASSPGSSYEQYF	TGCGCCAGCAGCCCCGGGAGCTCCTACGAGCAGTACTTC	TRBV4-1	TRBJ2-7	-	-
CASSQDRRGWYNEQFF	TGTGCCAGCAGCCAAGATCGCAGGGGGTGGTACAATGAGCAGTTCTTC	TRBV14	TRBJ2-1	-	TRBD1
CASSQLVLGWVKLFF	TGCGCCAGCAGCCAACTAGTTCTCGGGTGGGTAAAACTGTTTTTT	TRBV4-1	TRBJ1-4	many	-
CASSIIGRGLTNTDTQYF	TGTGCCAGCAGTATAATTGGGAGGGGACTGACGAACACAGATACGCAGTATTTT	TRBV28	TRBJ2-3	-	TRBD2
CASSYSWGQGYNEQFF	TGTGCCAGCAGTTACTCGTGGGGACAGGGCTACAATGAGCAGTTCTTC	TRBV6-5	TRBJ2-1	-	TRBD1
CASSQREGYGQPQHF	TGCGCCAGCAGCCAAAGGGAGGGGTATGGTCAGCCCCAGCATTTT	TRBV4-1	TRBJ1-5	few	-
CASSYLGGINQPQHF	TGTGCCAGCAGCTACCTGGGGGGGATCAATCAGCCCCAGCATTTT	TRBV2	TRBJ1-5	-	-
CASSAGQGGPTEAFF	TGTGCCAGTAGTGCTGGACAGGGAGGCCCCACTGAAGCTTTCTTT	TRBV19	TRBJ1-1	-	TRBD1
CASSLGRQPQHF	TGTGCCAGCAGTTTGGGCAGACAGCCCCAGCATTTT	TRBV28	TRBJ1-5	-	-
CASSQGVGTQYF	TGTGCCAGCAGCCAAGGAGTTGGGACCCAGTACTTC	TRBV14	TRBJ2-5	-	-
CASSQDLGRGYTF	TGTGCCAGCAGCCAAGATCTAGGGAGGGGCTACACCTTC	TRBV14	TRBJ1-2	once	-
CASQGGGQETQYF	TGTGCCAGTCAAGGGGGGGGCCAAGAGACCCAGTACTTC	TRBV28	TRBJ2-5	once	-
CSVGAPGNTIYF	TGCAGCGTTGGGGCGCCTGGAAACACCATATATTTT	TRBV29-1	TRBJ1-3	few	-
CASSLGTSNYGYTF	TGTGCCAGCAGTCTCGGGACTTCGAACTATGGCTACACCTTC	TRBV6-6	TRBJ1-2	-	-
CASSFSGGFGSPLHF	TGTGCCAGCAGCTTTTCGGGTGGTTTCGGTTCACCCCTCCACTTT	TRBV7-6	TRBJ1-6	once	-
CSGFRQGDNYGYTF	TGCAGCGGCTTCAGACAGGGGGATAACTATGGCTACACCTTC	TRBV29-1	TRBJ1-2	-	TRBD1
CASSYLTGATEAFF	TGTGCCAGCAGTTACTTAACAGGGGCCACTGAAGCTTTCTTT	TRBV6-5	TRBJ1-1	few	TRBD1
CATSKAGGYNEQFF	TGTGCCACCAGCAAAGCGGGGGGATACAATGAGCAGTTCTTC	TRBV15	TRBJ2-1	-	TRBD2
CASSQGYRGMNTEAFF	TGCGCCAGCAGCCAGGGGTACAGGGGAATGAACACTGAAGCTTTCTTT	TRBV4-1	TRBJ1-1	-	TRBD1
CASRQGDSPLHF	TGTGCCAGCCGACAGGGAGATTCACCCCTCCACTTT	TRBV6-5	TRBJ1-6	few	TRBD1
CASHAGAASGNTIYF	TGCGCCAGCCACGCAGGGGCCGCCTCTGGAAACACCATATATTTT	TRBV5-1	TRBJ1-3	few	-
CASSLVAGGADTQYF	TGTGCCAGCAGCTTAGTTGCGGGGGGAGCAGATACGCAGTATTTT	TRBV7-9	TRBJ2-3	once	TRBD2